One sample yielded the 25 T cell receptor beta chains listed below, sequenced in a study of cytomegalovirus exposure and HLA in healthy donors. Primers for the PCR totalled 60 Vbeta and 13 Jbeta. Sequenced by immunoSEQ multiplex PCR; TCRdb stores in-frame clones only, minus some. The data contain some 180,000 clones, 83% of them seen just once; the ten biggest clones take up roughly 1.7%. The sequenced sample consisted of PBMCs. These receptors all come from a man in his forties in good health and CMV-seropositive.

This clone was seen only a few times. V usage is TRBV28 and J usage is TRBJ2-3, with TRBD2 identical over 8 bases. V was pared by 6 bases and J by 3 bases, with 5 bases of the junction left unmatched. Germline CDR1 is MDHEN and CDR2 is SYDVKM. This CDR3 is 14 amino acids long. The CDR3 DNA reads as TGTGCCAGCAGCCGGGAGGGCGGTACAGATACGCAGTATTTT. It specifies CASSREGGTDTQYF.

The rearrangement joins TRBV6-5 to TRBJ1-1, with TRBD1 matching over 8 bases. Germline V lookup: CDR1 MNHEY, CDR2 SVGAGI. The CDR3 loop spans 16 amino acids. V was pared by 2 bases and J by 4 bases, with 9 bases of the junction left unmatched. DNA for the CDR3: TGTGCCAGCAGTTACCTACATATACAGGGGGTCACTGAAGCTTTCTTT. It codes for CASSYLHIQGVTEAFF.

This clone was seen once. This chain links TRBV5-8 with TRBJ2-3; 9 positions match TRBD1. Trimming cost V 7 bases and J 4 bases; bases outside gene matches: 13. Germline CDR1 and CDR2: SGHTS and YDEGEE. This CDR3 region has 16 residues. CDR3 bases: TGTGCCAGCGAACCCACCGGGACAGGGAGGGCAGATACGCAGTATTTT. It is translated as CASEPTGTGRADTQYF.

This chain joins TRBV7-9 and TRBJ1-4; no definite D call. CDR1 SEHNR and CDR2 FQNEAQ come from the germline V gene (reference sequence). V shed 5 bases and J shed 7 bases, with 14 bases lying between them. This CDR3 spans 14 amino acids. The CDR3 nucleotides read TGTGCCAGCAGCCAAAGAGGTGAAGGTGAAAAACTGTTTTTT. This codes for CASSQRGEGEKLFF.

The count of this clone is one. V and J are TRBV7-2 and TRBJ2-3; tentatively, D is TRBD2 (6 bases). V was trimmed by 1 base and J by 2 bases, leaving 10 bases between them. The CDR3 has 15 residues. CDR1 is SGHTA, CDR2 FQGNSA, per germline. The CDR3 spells CASSLEGGNTDTQYF. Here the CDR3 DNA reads TGTGCCAGCAGCTTAGAGGGCGGGAACACAGATACGCAGTATTTT.

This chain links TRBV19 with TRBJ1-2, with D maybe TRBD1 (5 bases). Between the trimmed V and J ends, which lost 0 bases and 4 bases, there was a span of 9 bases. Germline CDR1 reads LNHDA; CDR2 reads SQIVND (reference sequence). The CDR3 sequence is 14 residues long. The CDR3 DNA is TGTGCCAGTAGTATAGAGCCGGGACTCTATGGCTACACCTTC. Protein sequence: CASSIEPGLYGYTF.

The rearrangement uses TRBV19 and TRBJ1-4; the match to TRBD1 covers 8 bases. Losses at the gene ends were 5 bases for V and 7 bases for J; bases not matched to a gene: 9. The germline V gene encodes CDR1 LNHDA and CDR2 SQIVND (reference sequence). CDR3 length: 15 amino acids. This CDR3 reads CASSDGAGGVEKLFF. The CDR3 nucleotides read TGTGCCAGTAGTGACGGTGCAGGGGGCGTTGAAAAACTGTTTTTT.

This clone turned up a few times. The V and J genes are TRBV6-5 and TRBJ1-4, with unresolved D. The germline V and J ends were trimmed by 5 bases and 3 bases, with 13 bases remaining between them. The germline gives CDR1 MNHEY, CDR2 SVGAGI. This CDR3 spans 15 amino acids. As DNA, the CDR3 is TGTGCCAGCAGTCCGGAGGGCTACTCTAATGAAAAACTGTTTTTT. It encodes CASSPEGYSNEKLFF.

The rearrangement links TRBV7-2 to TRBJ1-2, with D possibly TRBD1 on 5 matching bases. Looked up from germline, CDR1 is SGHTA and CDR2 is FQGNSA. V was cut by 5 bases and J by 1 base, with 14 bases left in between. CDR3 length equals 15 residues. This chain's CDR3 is CASSLPGGVNYGYTF. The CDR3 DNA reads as TGTGCCAGCAGCCTCCCCGGGGGGGTTAACTATGGCTACACCTTC.

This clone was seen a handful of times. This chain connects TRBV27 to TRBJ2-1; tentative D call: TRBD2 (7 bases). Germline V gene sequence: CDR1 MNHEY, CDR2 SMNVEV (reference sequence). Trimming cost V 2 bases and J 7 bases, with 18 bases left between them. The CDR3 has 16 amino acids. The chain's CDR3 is CASSLGFGGRRNEQFF. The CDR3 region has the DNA TGTGCCAGCAGTTTAGGATTCGGGGGGCGCAGAAATGAGCAGTTCTTC.

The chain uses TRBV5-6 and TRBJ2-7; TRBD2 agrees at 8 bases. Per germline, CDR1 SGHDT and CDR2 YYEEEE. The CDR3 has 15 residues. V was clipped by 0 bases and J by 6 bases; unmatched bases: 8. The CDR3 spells CASSLGGSGTREQYF. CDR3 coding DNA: TGTGCCAGCAGCTTGGGTGGTAGCGGGACCCGCGAGCAGTACTTC.

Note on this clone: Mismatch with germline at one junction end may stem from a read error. The CDR3 DNA reads TGTGCCAGCAGTGTCCGGGACAGGACCTCTGGAAACACCGTATATTTT. This sequence encodes CASSVRDRTSGNTVYF. This sequence joins TRBV2 and TRBJ1-3; TRBD1 matches at 8 bases. Per the germline V gene, CDR1 is SNHLY and CDR2 is FYNNEI. The CDR3 spans 16 residues.

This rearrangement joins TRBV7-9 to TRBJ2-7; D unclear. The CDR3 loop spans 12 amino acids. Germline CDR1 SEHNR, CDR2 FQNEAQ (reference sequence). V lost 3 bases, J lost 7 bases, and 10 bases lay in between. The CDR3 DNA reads TGTGCCAGCAGCTTGAAGAACAGAGAGCAGTACTTC. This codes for CASSLKNREQYF.

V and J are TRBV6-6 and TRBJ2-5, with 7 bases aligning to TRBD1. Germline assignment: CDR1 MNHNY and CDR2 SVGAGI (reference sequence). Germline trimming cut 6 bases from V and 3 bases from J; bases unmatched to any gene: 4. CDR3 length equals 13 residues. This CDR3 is CASRQGPKETQYF. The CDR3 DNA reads TGTGCCAGCAGACAGGGGCCCAAAGAGACCCAGTACTTC.

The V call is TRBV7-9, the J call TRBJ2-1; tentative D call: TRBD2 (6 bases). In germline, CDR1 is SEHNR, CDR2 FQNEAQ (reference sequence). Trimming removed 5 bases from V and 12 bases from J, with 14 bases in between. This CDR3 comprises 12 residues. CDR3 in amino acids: CASSPQAGAQFF. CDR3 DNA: TGTGCCAGCAGCCCCCAAGCGGGCGCGCAGTTCTTC.

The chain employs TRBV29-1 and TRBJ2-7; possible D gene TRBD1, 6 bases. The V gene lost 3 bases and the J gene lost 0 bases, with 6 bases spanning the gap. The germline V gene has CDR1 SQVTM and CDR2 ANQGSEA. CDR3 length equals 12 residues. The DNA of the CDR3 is TGCAGCGTTGAGGGACACTCCTACGAGCAGTACTTC. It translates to CSVEGHSYEQYF.

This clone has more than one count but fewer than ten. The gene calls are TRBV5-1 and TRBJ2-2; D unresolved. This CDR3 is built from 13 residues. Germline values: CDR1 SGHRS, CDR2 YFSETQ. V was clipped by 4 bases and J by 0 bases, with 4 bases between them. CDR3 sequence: CASSEPNTGELFF. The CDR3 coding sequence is TGCGCCAGCAGCGAGCCGAACACCGGGGAGCTGTTTTTT.

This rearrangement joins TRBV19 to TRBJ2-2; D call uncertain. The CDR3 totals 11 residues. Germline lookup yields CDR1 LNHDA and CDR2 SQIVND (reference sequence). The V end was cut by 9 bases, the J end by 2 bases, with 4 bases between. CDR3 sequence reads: CASVNTGELFF. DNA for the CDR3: TGTGCCAGCGTTAACACCGGGGAGCTGTTTTTT.

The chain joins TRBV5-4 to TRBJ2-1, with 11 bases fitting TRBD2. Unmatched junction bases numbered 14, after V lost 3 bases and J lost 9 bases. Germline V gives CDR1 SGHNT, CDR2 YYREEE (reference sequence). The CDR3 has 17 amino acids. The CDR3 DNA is TGTGCCAGCAGCTCGGGACGGACTAGCGGGCCGGGGGCTGAGCAGTTCTTC. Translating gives CASSSGRTSGPGAEQFF.

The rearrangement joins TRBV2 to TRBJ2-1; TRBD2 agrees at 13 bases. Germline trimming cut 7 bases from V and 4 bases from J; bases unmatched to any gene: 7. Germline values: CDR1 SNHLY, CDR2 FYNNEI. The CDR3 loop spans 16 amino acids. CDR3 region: CASIGTSGDYYNEQFF. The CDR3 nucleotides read TGTGCCAGCATCGGGACTAGCGGGGACTATTACAATGAGCAGTTCTTC.

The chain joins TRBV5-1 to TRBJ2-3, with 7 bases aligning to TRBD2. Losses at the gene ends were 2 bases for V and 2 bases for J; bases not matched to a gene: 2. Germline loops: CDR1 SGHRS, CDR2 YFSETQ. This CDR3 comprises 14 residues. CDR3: CASSFGTITDTQYF. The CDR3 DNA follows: TGCGCCAGCAGCTTCGGGACTATCACAGATACGCAGTATTTT.

Here the CDR3 reads CASSLWDSSYEQYF. The CDR3 nucleotides are TGTGCCAGCAGCTTATGGGACAGCTCCTACGAGCAGTACTTC. V is TRBV11-2 and J is TRBJ2-7; TRBD1 matches 7 bases. Germline CDR1 SGHAT, CDR2 FQNNGV. Unmatched junction bases numbered 1, after V lost 2 bases and J lost 0 bases. The CDR3 covers 14 residues.

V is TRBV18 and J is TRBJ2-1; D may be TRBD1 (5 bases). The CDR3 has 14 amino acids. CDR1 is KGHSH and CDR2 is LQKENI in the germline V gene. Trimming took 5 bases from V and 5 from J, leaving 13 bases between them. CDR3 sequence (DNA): TGTGCCAGCTCAGAATGGACATTTAACAATGAGCAGTTCTTC. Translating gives CASSEWTFNNEQFF.

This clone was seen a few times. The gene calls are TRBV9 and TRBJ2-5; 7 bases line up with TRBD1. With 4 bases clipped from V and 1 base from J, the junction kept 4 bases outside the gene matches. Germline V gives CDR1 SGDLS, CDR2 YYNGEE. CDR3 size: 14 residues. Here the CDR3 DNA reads TGTGCCAGCAGCCTGGGACAGTCCCAAGAGACCCAGTACTTC. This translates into CASSLGQSQETQYF. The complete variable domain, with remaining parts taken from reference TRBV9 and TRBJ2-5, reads DSGVTQTPKHLITATGQRVTLRCSPRSGDLSVYWYQQSLDQGLQFLIQYYNGEERAKGNILERFSAQQFPDLHSELNLSSLELGDSALYFCASSLGQSQETQYFGPGTRLLVL.

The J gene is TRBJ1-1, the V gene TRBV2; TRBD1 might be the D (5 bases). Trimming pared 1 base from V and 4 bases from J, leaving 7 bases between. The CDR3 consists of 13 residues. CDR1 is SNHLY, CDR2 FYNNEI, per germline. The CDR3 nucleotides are TGTGCCAGCAGTGAAGTGGGGGGCACTGAAGCTTTCTTT. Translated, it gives CASSEVGGTEAFF.